This T cell receptor (beta chain) was sequenced in a study of TIL therapy for anti-PD-1-resistant metastatic lung cancer listed by TCRdb under 2021. In the study overall: Enrolled patients had a median age of around 51 years (range about 35-80) and a median tumor PD-L1 proportion score of 4.5% to 6.5%. T cell receptor beta sequencing of tumor and peripheral blood served to follow clonotypes across the tumor, the expanded TIL product, and serial blood samples. A median non-synonymous tumor mutation burden of under 1.9 mutations per megabase was determined across the cohort by whole-exome sequencing. The cohort was predominantly lung adenocarcinoma, with several EGFR-mutant and two ALK-rearranged tumors, and half of patients were current or former smokers.

Results and caveats for the whole study, not just this receptor: Because the cohort was highly selected, with more treatment-naive, never-smoker and oncogene-addicted patients than is typical, generalizability is limited. Compared with baseline intratumoral T cells, expanded TIL cultures were more clonal and less diverse (median clonality about 6% vs 30%, p < 0.0001). The study protocol defined all tumor marker inferences as exploratory. Clonal turnover during TIL culture was high, and many clones enriched in the product were not detected in the baseline tumor, suggesting clonal contraction instead of faithful expansion.

The CDR3 covers 13 residues, taking in both the cysteine and the phenylalanine. The DNA shown is the 39-base CDR3, in frame from base 1. V is shortened by 3 bases, J by 0 bases, and the region joining them spans 6 bases. CDR1 GTSNPN and CDR2 SVGIG were looked up in the germline V gene (reference sequence). Of note for this clone: The target of this receptor is not known. No much larger clonotype is one base removed from it; base qualities were not supplied.

TCR beta CDR3 regions were amplified from genomic DNA by bias-controlled multiplex PCR with the immunoSEQ v3 hsTCRB kit. An Illumina NextSeq 500 was used to sequence the TCR libraries, reaching approximately 2 million read pairs at survey level or about 4.5-6 million at deep level. The paper's data handling went like this. Clonality was reported by immunoSEQ Analyzer software, which also assigned V, D and J genes and filtered out non-productive sequences. Repertoires were compared using productive Simpson clonality and Morisita overlap index of productive TRB rearrangements between infused TIL and blood. Held by TCRdb, this immuneACCESS table contains in-frame sequences only and omits some clones. Under half of the omission traces to an unresolved V gene where checked; the cause of the rest is unknown. V, J and clone size are taken as reported in that table, and D and trimming were inferred from the DNA itself. Recorded for this sample are approximately 92,000 clones; about three fifths of them occurred a single time. The biggest ten clones account for roughly 9.7% of the sample.

The time point tag for this specimen amounts to: pre-treatment sample, taken before nivolumab and TIL therapy. The baseline tumor samples were excised metastases, mostly pleural nodules or supraclavicular lymph nodes, taken from the same resection that was used to grow TIL. Tumors were collected before any PD-1/PD-L1 blockade, after which patients were given nivolumab, and patients who progressed were given lymphodepletion, an infusion of expanded TIL and IL-2. Adults with stage 4 NSCLC were enrolled in a dual-center phase I trial from 2017 to early 2020. The samples were drawn from an open-label, single-arm phase I trial testing tumor-infiltrating lymphocyte therapy combined with nivolumab in advanced non-small cell lung cancer. Portions of each resected tumor were snap-frozen in liquid nitrogen and were stored at -80 degrees C. Tumor regions of interest were selected on H&E sections by laser-capture macrodissection, were pulverized into roughly 15 mg aliquots, and were extracted with Qiagen Allprep kits.

The sequence was collected from a person aged 25-85 years with non-small cell lung cancer. This receptor chain uses TRBV30 and TRBJ2-1; the D gene remains uncertain. Sequenced here: tumor tissue, sampled at baseline. The CDR3: CAWSWVSYNEQFF. At the DNA level, the sequence is TGTGCCTGGAGCTGGGTCTCCTACAATGAGCAGTTCTTC.